The 28 T cell receptor beta chains below all came from one sample that was sequenced in a study of blood T cell repertoires in COVID-19. Assay used: immunoSEQ multiplex PCR; TCRdb lists only in-frame clones, some missing. The table has 95,000 to 100,000 clones, around 93% seen once. Specimen: peripheral blood. The receptors come from a middle-aged man with acute or convalescent COVID-19.

The CDR3 DNA sequence: TGTGCCAGCAGCTTAGAACGGGCTAGCGGCATTTACTCCTACGAGCAGTACTTC. Protein: CASSLERASGIYSYEQYF. The J gene is TRBJ2-7, the V gene TRBV11-2, with TRBD2 matching over 7 bases. V lost 0 bases, J lost 0 bases, and 11 bases stayed unmatched. The CDR3 is 18 residues long. Germline CDR1 SGHAT, CDR2 FQNNGV.

This clone was observed once. The V gene is TRBV28, the J gene TRBJ1-6, with 8 bases lining up with TRBD1. Germline CDR1 is MDHEN and CDR2 is SYDVKM. V was clipped by 6 bases and J by 7 bases; unmatched bases: 11. There are 16 residues in the CDR3. The CDR3: CASRPSTGASNSPLHF. For the CDR3, the DNA is TGTGCCAGCAGGCCCTCGACAGGGGCTAGCAATTCACCCCTCCACTTT.

This clone was recorded only once. V usage is TRBV11-2 and J usage is TRBJ1-4; TRBD1 agrees at 7 bases. Germline V gene lookup returns CDR1 SGHAT and CDR2 FQNNGV. V trimming: 5 bases; J trimming: 10 bases; junction bases outside the gene matches: 10. The length of the CDR3 is 14 residues. CDR3 sequence reads: CASSNRDRLGKLFF. The CDR3 DNA follows: TGTGCCAGCAGCAACCGGGACAGATTAGGAAAACTGTTTTTT. Supplemented by reference TRBV11-2 and TRBJ1-4, the full variable domain reads EAGVAQSPRYKIIEKRQSVAFWCNPISGHATLYWYQQILGQGPKLLIQFQNNGVVDDSQLPKDRFSAERLKGVDSTLKIQPAKLEDSAVYLCASSNRDRLGKLFFGSGTQLSVL.

J is TRBJ1-2 and V is TRBV7-6; 9 nucleotides line up with TRBD1. Germline assignment: CDR1 SGHVS and CDR2 FNYEAQ. The ends lost 2 bases at V and 4 bases at J; junction bases unmatched: 8. The CDR3 has 16 residues. Written as DNA, the CDR3 is TGTGCCAGCAGCTTATTCTCGGGACAGGGACCCTATGGCTACACCTTC. Translating it yields CASSLFSGQGPYGYTF.

The chain couples TRBV18 to TRBJ1-2; no definite D call. The CDR3 extends over 15 amino acids. Germline lookup yields CDR1 KGHSH and CDR2 LQKENI. Between the trimmed V and J ends, which lost 1 base and 2 bases, there was a span of 11 bases. In nucleotides, the CDR3 is TGTGCCAGCTCACCACAAGGCCAGGTCAACTATGGCTACACCTTC. Residues: CASSPQGQVNYGYTF.

The chain joins TRBV19 to TRBJ1-5; the D gene is possibly TRBD1 (5 bases). The CDR3 consists of 15 residues. The germline V gene encodes CDR1 LNHDA and CDR2 SQIVND (reference sequence). The V gene lost 6 bases and the J gene lost 6 bases, with 18 bases spanning the gap. The CDR3 spells CASRGIDSRGQPQHF. In DNA form, the CDR3 reads TGTGCCAGTAGAGGAATTGACAGTCGTGGTCAGCCCCAGCATTTT. Full variable domain (missing parts from reference TRBV19 and TRBJ1-5): DGGITQSPKYLFRKEGQNVTLSCEQNLNHDAMYWYRQDPGQGLRLIYYSQIVNDFQKGDIAEGYSVSREKKESFPLTVTSAQKNPTAFYLCASRGIDSRGQPQHFGDGTRLSIL.

The V gene is TRBV7-8, the J gene TRBJ1-2; TRBD1 is a possible D gene (5 bases). The germline V gene encodes CDR1 SGHVS and CDR2 FQNEAQ. CDR3 length: 14 residues. The V end lost 1 base, the J end lost 2 bases, and 8 bases lay between the germline ends. The CDR3 spells CASSLGHRNYGYTF. The CDR3 DNA follows: TGTGCCAGCAGCTTAGGCCACAGGAACTATGGCTACACCTTC.

The V gene is TRBV2, the J gene TRBJ1-5, with no clear D. Per the germline V gene, CDR1 is SNHLY and CDR2 is FYNNEI. This CDR3 is built from 15 residues. Between the trimmed V and J ends, which lost 5 bases and 1 base, there was a span of 12 bases. The CDR3 DNA sequence: TGTGCCAGCAGTACTTACGGTTTCAGCAATCAGCCCCAGCATTTT. It specifies CASSTYGFSNQPQHF.

The chain has TRBV19 and TRBJ1-5, with D possibly TRBD1 on 5 matching bases. With 3 bases removed from V and 2 bases from J, the gap between germline ends came to 11 bases. The length of the CDR3 is 15 residues. Germline lookup yields CDR1 LNHDA and CDR2 SQIVND (reference sequence). The chain's CDR3 is CASSMGGFGNQPQHF. Written as DNA, the CDR3 is TGTGCCAGTAGTATGGGGGGGTTTGGCAATCAGCCCCAGCATTTT.

A few counts support this clone. This rearrangement joins TRBV7-9 to TRBJ2-2; 9 bases match TRBD1. In germline, CDR1 is SEHNR, CDR2 FQNEAQ (reference sequence). The V gene end was trimmed by 5 bases and the J gene end by 2 bases; junction bases not matched to a gene: 6. The CDR3 contains 16 residues. The CDR3 DNA follows: TGTGCCAGCAGCGCCCGACAGGGGGTCAACACCGGGGAGCTGTTTTTT. Protein sequence: CASSARQGVNTGELFF.

The chain combines TRBV2 with TRBJ1-4; D is uncertain. Germline lookup yields CDR1 SNHLY and CDR2 FYNNEI. The CDR3 spans 12 residues. Trimming stripped 6 bases from V and 8 bases from J, with 10 bases between. This chain's CDR3 is CASRETVEKLFF. The CDR3, as DNA: TGTGCCAGCAGGGAAACGGTGGAAAAACTGTTTTTT. The full variable domain, its missing parts supplied by reference TRBV2 and TRBJ1-4, is EPEVTQTPSHQVTQMGQEVILRCVPISNHLYFYWYRQILGQKVEFLVSFYNNEISEKSEIFDDQFSVERPDGSNFTLKIRSTKLEDSAMYFCASRETVEKLFFGSGTQLSVL.

The CDR3 DNA is TGTGCCAGCAGCTTGGGGACAGGGAGTAGCACAGATACGCAGTATTTT. Its translation is CASSLGTGSSTDTQYF. The V call is TRBV5-6, the J call TRBJ2-3, with TRBD1 matching 8 bases. The CDR3 spans 16 residues. V shed 0 bases and J 0 bases; nucleotides not matched to a gene: 3. In germline, CDR1 is SGHDT, CDR2 YYEEEE.

Here the CDR3 reads CATADRDNSPLHF. Written as DNA, the CDR3 is TGTGCCACTGCGGACAGGGATAATTCACCCCTCCACTTT. The genes are TRBV6-5 and TRBJ1-6; 8 nucleotides match TRBD1. Germline CDR1 is MNHEY and CDR2 is SVGAGI. The CDR3 is made up of 13 amino acids. With V trimmed by 10 bases and J by 5 bases, 4 bases remained unmatched.

The CDR3 nucleotides read TGTGCCAGCAGTCCCCGACTTTCTGGGGCCAACGTCCTGACTTTC. Translation gives CASSPRLSGANVLTF. The chain couples TRBV27 to TRBJ2-6; D is unclear. CDR1 is MNHEY and CDR2 is SMNVEV in the germline V gene (reference sequence). The CDR3 loop spans 15 amino acids. The V gene lost 5 bases and the J gene lost 1 base, with 9 bases spanning the gap.

The gene calls are TRBV21-1 and TRBJ1-1; no DNA check was done on the table's D call, TRBD1. TRBV21-1 is noted as a pseudogene. The CDR3 is made up of 14 amino acids. In DNA form, the CDR3 reads TGTGCCAGCAGCTCCCCCCTCTCAGGCACTGAAGCTTTCTTT. Its translation: CASSSPLSGTEAFF.

This clone was detected once. The CDR3: CASSQTGTVGGYTF. The CDR3 DNA follows: TGTGCCAGCAGTCAAACCGGGACAGTTGGTGGCTACACCTTC. The chain carries TRBV6-5 and TRBJ1-2, with 7 bases fitting TRBD1. V dropped 5 bases and J dropped 7; count of bases not matched to a gene: 10. This CDR3 comprises 14 residues. Germline V gene sequence: CDR1 MNHEY, CDR2 SVGAGI.

CDR3 nucleotide sequence: TGTGCCAGCATAGGCAGGCTCAGCAATCAGCCCCAGCATTTT. Amino acids: CASIGRLSNQPQHF. The chain employs TRBV28 and TRBJ1-5; D gene unclear. This CDR3 is 14 amino acids long. V lost 7 bases and J lost 1, with 11 bases in between. CDR1 MDHEN and CDR2 SYDVKM come from the germline V gene.

J is TRBJ2-3 and V is TRBV3-1 (or the pseudogene TRBV3-2); TRBD2 agrees at 8 bases. Looked up from germline, CDR1 is LGHDT and CDR2 is YNNKEL (reference sequence). The junction had 7 bases not matched to a gene; V was cut back by 4 bases and J by 7 bases. The CDR3 loop spans 14 amino acids. CDR3 DNA sequence: TGTGCCAGCAGCCTAACAGCGGGGGAAAATACGCAGTATTTT. Its translation: CASSLTAGENTQYF.

This clone occurred once. The V call is TRBV10-3, the J call TRBJ2-2, with D possibly TRBD2 on 5 matching bases. V lost 3 bases to trimming and J lost 3 bases, with 5 bases between them. Germline CDR1 is ENHRY and CDR2 is SYGVKD. This CDR3 comprises 13 residues. This chain's CDR3 is CAISDGDTGELFF. The DNA for the CDR3 is TGTGCCATCAGTGACGGGGACACCGGGGAGCTGTTTTTT.

The chain couples TRBV7-3 to TRBJ2-7; weak D call: TRBD1 (6 bases). Germline V gene lookup returns CDR1 SGHTA and CDR2 FQGTGA. The CDR3 runs 13 residues. The ends were cut back, 5 bases at V and 3 bases at J, with 11 bases in the middle. The CDR3 protein is CASSRTRGYEQYF. CDR3 bases: TGTGCCAGCAGCCGGACCAGGGGCTACGAGCAGTACTTC.

This clone was observed a handful of times. The chain couples TRBV5-4 to TRBJ2-1, with a possible D match to TRBD1 (5 bases). Germline CDR1 and CDR2: SGHNT and YYREEE (reference sequence). This CDR3 is 15 amino acids long. V was shortened by 3 bases and J by 7 bases, with 17 bases between the two germline ends. The CDR3 sequence is CASSSDLGVGNEQFF. CDR3 coding DNA: TGTGCCAGCAGCTCGGACCTAGGGGTAGGTAATGAGCAGTTCTTC.

This chain links TRBV12-3 or TRBV12-4 with TRBJ2-1; a weak D match, TRBD2 (7 bases). Trimming left V 10 bases short and J 7 bases short, with 17 bases between. The CDR3 is 13 amino acids. The CDR3 DNA reads TGTGCCACCAAGGGGGGGGCTCAGAATGAGCAGTTCTTC. It is translated as CATKGGAQNEQFF.

The gene calls are TRBV7-9 and TRBJ2-3; 11 bases agree with TRBD2. The CDR3 contains 16 residues. J gave up 0 bases and V 2 bases, and 1 base lay outside the gene matches. The germline CDR1 and CDR2 sequences are SEHNR and FQNEAQ (reference sequence). The CDR3, as DNA: TGTGCCAGCAGCTTAACTAGCGGGGGAAGCACAGATACGCAGTATTTT. Translating gives CASSLTSGGSTDTQYF.

This chain uses TRBV9 with TRBJ1-1, with unresolved D. V lost 0 bases and J 2 bases, leaving 8 bases between the germline ends. CDR3 size: 14 residues. Germline CDR1 and CDR2: SGDLS and YYNGEE. CDR3: CASSVDPVNTEAFF. CDR3 sequence (DNA): TGTGCCAGCAGCGTAGACCCAGTTAACACTGAAGCTTTCTTT.

The chain couples TRBV7-8 to TRBJ1-6, with 10 positions matching TRBD1. The CDR3 extends over 14 amino acids. V trimming: 5 bases; J trimming: 9 bases; junction bases outside the gene matches: 4. Germline-derived CDR1 and CDR2 are SGHVS and FQNEAQ. In DNA form, the CDR3 reads TGTGCCAGCAGCCGGGACAGGGGTGGTTCACCCCTCCACTTT. This sequence encodes CASSRDRGGSPLHF.

J is TRBJ2-2 and V is TRBV28; D is uncertain. This CDR3 region has 14 residues. The V gene's germline CDR1 is MDHEN and CDR2 SYDVKM. Trimming shortened V by 7 bases and J by 1 base, and 10 bases separated the two germline ends. The CDR3 DNA reads TGTGCCAGCACCCTACTTGGGAACACCGGGGAGCTGTTTTTT. It translates to CASTLLGNTGELFF. The variable domain in full, completed from reference TRBV28 and TRBJ2-2, reads DVKVTQSSRYLVKRTGEKVFLECVQDMDHENMFWYRQDPGLGLRLIYFSYDVKMKEKGDIPEGYSVSREKKERFSLILESASTNQTSMYLCASTLLGNTGELFFGEGSRLTVL.

The V call is TRBV6-1, the J call TRBJ2-2; no definite D call. The V and J ends lost 0 bases and 6 bases respectively, with 8 bases between them. Germline V lookup: CDR1 MNHNS, CDR2 SASEGT. CDR3 length: 14 amino acids. The CDR3 is CASSEAPGSGELFF. CDR3 DNA sequence: TGTGCCAGCAGTGAAGCGCCCGGGTCCGGGGAGCTGTTTTTT.

The rearrangement links TRBV3-1 (or the pseudogene TRBV3-2) to TRBJ2-2; 8 nucleotides line up with TRBD2. The CDR3 length is 18 residues. V dropped 0 bases and J dropped 0; count of bases not matched to a gene: 6. Germline V gene sequence: CDR1 LGHDT, CDR2 YNNKEL (reference sequence). The CDR3 DNA reads TGTGCCAGCAGCCAAGAAAAGCGGGGGATAGCGAACACCGGGGAGCTGTTTTTT. Amino acids: CASSQEKRGIANTGELFF.